The rows below give T cell receptor beta chains drawn from one sample of a study of regulatory T cells in long-lasting Graves disease. TCRdb reprocessed the multiplex PCR reads with MiXCR, giving one entry per CDR3 protein. The sample has around 320,000 distinct CDR3 sequences, approximately 15% seen once. These data are also associated with another study on T cells in Graves' hyperthyroidism and ophthalmopathy.

The material sequenced was peripheral blood mononuclear cells (PBMCs), taken at new diagnosis, from a patient treated with antithyroid drugs. Receptor source: a man between 35 and 55 years old with Graves disease. CDR3s include the opening cysteine and the closing phenylalanine or tryptophan. A D gene is named only where the DNA matches it firmly. Not every row has a clone size; where given, it reads once, few, many or a size class.

V	J	size	length	D	CDR3	DNA
TRBV9	TRBJ1-1	many	14	NA	CASSRVGANTEAFF	TGTGCCAGCTCCAGAGTGGGGGCTAACACTGAAGCTTTCTTT
TRBV28	TRBJ1-5	many	14	NA	CASSPDYSNQPQHF	TGTGCCAGCAGCCCCGACTATAGCAATCAGCCCCAGCATTTT
TRBV5-1	TRBJ2-1	few	15	NA	CASSLDGGPWDEQFF	TGCGCCAGCAGCTTGGATGGGGGGCCCTGGGATGAGCAGTTCTTC
TRBV5-1	TRBJ2-3	many	14	NA	CASSYLQLTDTQYF	TGCGCCAGCAGCTACCTTCAACTCACAGATACGCAGTATTTT
TRBV7-8	TRBJ1-5	few	15	NA	CASSPYRVGDQPQHF	TGTGCCAGCAGCCCATACAGGGTGGGGGATCAGCCCCAGCATTTT
TRBV20-1	TRBJ1-4	many	13	NA	CSASQGGGEKLFF	TGCAGTGCTAGTCAGGGAGGAGGTGAAAAACTGTTTTTT
TRBV6-2/TRBV6-3	TRBJ1-2	NA	12	NA	CASSRRQNGYTF	TGTGCCAGCAGCCGTCGACAGAATGGCTACACCTTC
TRBV20-1	TRBJ2-3	many	16	NA	CSAREGVGEGTDTQYF	TGCAGTGCTAGAGAGGGGGTCGGTGAAGGTACAGATACGCAGTATTTT
TRBV7-2	TRBJ2-5	many	15	NA	CASSKQAWLGETQYF	TGTGCCAGCAGCAAACAGGCATGGCTGGGGGAGACCCAGTACTTC
TRBV7-9	TRBJ1-2	many	13	NA	CASSSGQGGGYTF	TGTGCCAGCAGCTCCGGGCAGGGAGGAGGCTACACCTTC
TRBV5-1	TRBJ1-1	many	14	TRBD1	CASSAGTGETEAFF	TGCGCCAGCAGCGCCGGGACAGGGGAGACTGAAGCTTTCTTT
TRBV2	TRBJ2-7	NA	14	TRBD1	CASSVRGRSPEQYF	TGTGCCAGCAGTGTCAGGGGGCGTTCCCCCGAGCAGTACTTC
TRBV10-1	TRBJ1-5	few	13	NA	CASSADRFGPQHF	TGCGCCAGCAGTGCTGACAGGTTTGGGCCCCAGCATTTT
TRBV15	TRBJ2-1	many	15	TRBD2	CATSRLAGGNNEQFF	TGTGCCACCAGCAGACTAGCGGGGGGCAACAATGAGCAGTTCTTC
TRBV6-5	TRBJ2-7	NA	14	TRBD1	CASSLGQLSCEQYF	TGTGCCAGCAGTTTGGGACAGCTCTCCTGCGAGCAGTACTTC
TRBV6-5	TRBJ2-5	many	14	NA	CASSSWHLSETQYF	TGTGCCAGCAGTTCGTGGCATCTCTCGGAGACCCAGTACTTC
TRBV28	TRBJ1-4	once	15	TRBD1	CASSSPGQGAGKLFF	TGTGCCAGCAGTTCTCCGGGACAGGGGGCGGGAAAACTGTTTTTT
TRBV5-4	TRBJ2-3	many	15	NA	CASSLGGGDTDTQYF	TGTGCCAGCAGCTTGGGAGGGGGAGACACAGATACGCAGTATTTT
TRBV2	TRBJ2-7	many	11	NA	CASSEHYEQYF	TGTGCCAGCAGTGAACACTACGAGCAGTACTTC
TRBV18	TRBJ1-5	many	16	TRBD1	CASSPFDRVRHQPQHF	TGTGCCAGCTCACCCTTTGACAGGGTGAGACATCAGCCCCAGCATTTT
TRBV13	TRBJ1-6	NA	13	NA	CASRTAYNSPLHF	TGTGCCAGCAGGACAGCCTATAATTCACCCCTCCACTTT
TRBV3-1	TRBJ1-2	many	13	TRBD1	CASSGGQAYGYTF	TGTGCCAGCAGCGGGGGACAGGCCTATGGCTACACCTTC
TRBV12-3/TRBV12-4	TRBJ2-7	many	11	TRBD2	CASRREGEQYF	TGTGCCAGCAGAAGGGAGGGCGAGCAGTACTTC
TRBV2	TRBJ2-5	many	14	NA	CASSARGGLETQYF	TGTGCCAGCAGTGCCAGGGGCGGGTTGGAGACCCAGTACTTC
TRBV10-3	TRBJ1-4	many	14	NA	CAISESKGNEKLFF	TGTGCCATCAGTGAGTCGAAAGGGAATGAAAAACTGTTTTTT
TRBV7-2	TRBJ1-1	NA	15	NA	CASSSRQVLGTGAFF	TGTGCCAGCAGCTCCAGACAGGTCTTGGGCACTGGAGCTTTCTTT
TRBV3-1	TRBJ1-3	few	14	NA	CASSQVGAGNTIYF	TGTGCCAGCAGCCAAGTGGGAGCTGGAAACACCATATATTTT
TRBV11-1	TRBJ2-7	many	15	TRBD1	CASSLTPDRVHEQYF	TGTGCCAGCAGCCTAACCCCGGACAGGGTCCACGAGCAGTACTTC
TRBV12-3/TRBV12-4	TRBJ1-6	few	12	NA	CASSLGRGTLHF	TGTGCCAGCAGTTTAGGACGGGGCACCCTCCACTTT
TRBV5-1	TRBJ2-2	few	17	TRBD2	CASSRTSGGPNTGELFF	TGCGCCAGCAGCCGTACTAGCGGGGGCCCGAACACCGGGGAGCTGTTTTTT
TRBV4-3	TRBJ2-1	few	17	NA	CASSQGLRGISYNEQFF	TGCGCCAGCAGCCAAGGCCTACGGGGGATCTCCTACAATGAGCAGTTCTTC
TRBV3-1	TRBJ1-4	NA	15	NA	CASSQDGPAGGKLFF	TGTGCCAGCAGCCAAGATGGGCCGGCTGGAGGAAAACTGTTTTTT
TRBV20-1	TRBJ2-5	NA	14	NA	CSAIRDTTKETQYF	TGCAGTGCTATCAGGGACACAACCAAGGAGACTCAGTACTTC
TRBV29-1	TRBJ2-3	many	15	TRBD1	CSVAPWTGVRDTQYF	TGCAGCGTTGCGCCCTGGACAGGGGTGCGGGATACGCAGTATTTT
TRBV12-3/TRBV12-4	TRBJ1-5	many	19	NA	CASSFLPQTGITNDQPQHF	TGTGCCAGCAGTTTCCTGCCCCAGACGGGGATAACTAACGATCAGCCCCAGCATTTT
TRBV10-3	TRBJ2-3	many	15	NA	CAISESLGAPDTQYF	TGTGCCATCAGTGAGTCCCTCGGGGCCCCAGATACGCAGTATTTT
TRBV4-1	TRBJ2-2	few	15	TRBD2	CASSHQRGVTGELFF	TGCGCCAGCAGCCATCAACGGGGGGTGACCGGGGAGCTGTTTTTT
TRBV5-8	TRBJ2-3	NA	17	TRBD2	CASSNGSSGGVEDTQYF	TGTGCCAGCAGCAATGGTAGTAGCGGGGGAGTAGAAGATACGCAGTATTTT
TRBV10-3	TRBJ2-2	few	11	NA	CAISQGRELFF	TGTGCCATCAGCCAGGGTAGGGAGCTGTTTTTT
TRBV18	TRBJ1-5	many	16	NA	CASSPRNAGGNQPQHF	TGTGCCAGCTCACCTAGGAACGCGGGGGGTAATCAGCCCCAGCATTTT
TRBV20-1	TRBJ2-2	NA	17	NA	CSAGGMGHGSNTEELFF	TGCAGTGCTGGCGGAATGGGCCACGGCTCGAACACCGAGGAGCTGTTTTTT
TRBV2	TRBJ1-1	NA	16	TRBD1	CASSGGDRAQNTEAFF	TGTGCCAGCAGTGGCGGGGACAGGGCCCAGAACACTGAAGCTTTCTTT
TRBV7-2	TRBJ2-2	NA	16	TRBD1	CASSSQGARYTGELFF	TGTGCCAGCAGTTCACAGGGGGCGCGGTACACCGGGGAGCTGTTTTTT
TRBV9	TRBJ2-5	many	15	TRBD1	CASSVHSGQQETQYF	TGTGCCAGCAGCGTACATTCGGGACAGCAAGAGACCCAGTACTTC
TRBV27	TRBJ2-1	many	12	TRBD1	CASNRGNHEQFF	TGTGCCAGCAACAGGGGAAATCATGAGCAGTTCTTC
TRBV11-2	TRBJ2-2	many	15	NA	CASSPVGDYTGELFF	TGTGCCAGCAGCCCGGTGGGGGATTACACCGGGGAGCTGTTTTTT
TRBV3-1	TRBJ2-3	many	16	NA	CASSQDLGSPTDTQYF	TGTGCCAGCAGCCAAGATTTAGGGAGCCCCACAGATACGCAGTATTTT
TRBV25-1	TRBJ2-3	many	15	NA	CASSEGGTLTDTQYF	TGTGCCAGCAGTGAAGGGGGGACACTCACAGATACGCAGTATTTT
TRBV4-2	TRBJ2-1	few	16	TRBD2	CASSQEVAGGPVEQFF	TGTGCCAGCAGCCAAGAGGTGGCGGGGGGGCCGGTTGAGCAGTTCTTC
TRBV2	TRBJ2-1	NA	12	NA	CASSERINEQFF	TGTGCCAGCAGTGAAAGGATCAATGAGCAGTTCTTC
TRBV10-3	TRBJ1-5	many	14	TRBD1	CATTGTDSNQPQHF	TGTGCCACAACCGGGACAGATAGCAATCAGCCCCAGCATTTT
TRBV3-1	TRBJ2-1	many	15	NA	CASSQDEGVWNEQFF	TGTGCCAGCAGCCAAGATGAGGGGGTTTGGAATGAGCAGTTCTTC
TRBV5-1	TRBJ2-3	many	16	NA	CASSLVSLEWGDTQYF	TGCGCCAGCAGCTTGGTGTCCCTGGAGTGGGGAGATACGCAGTATTTT
TRBV3-1	TRBJ2-1	many	13	TRBD2	CASSPRTSGLQFF	TGTGCCAGCAGCCCTCGGACTAGCGGATTGCAGTTCTTC
TRBV2	TRBJ2-7	many	14	TRBD1	CASSESRTGNEQYF	TGTGCCAGCAGTGAATCTCGGACAGGGAACGAGCAGTACTTC
TRBV20-1	TRBJ1-1	NA	15	NA	CSARDPAGQGTEAFF	TGCAGTGCTAGAGATCCGGCAGGGCAGGGCACTGAAGCTTTCTTT
TRBV4-3	TRBJ2-2	few	17	NA	CASSQGHSRRYTGELFF	TGCGCCAGCAGCCAAGGACACAGCCGAAGATACACCGGGGAGCTGTTTTTT